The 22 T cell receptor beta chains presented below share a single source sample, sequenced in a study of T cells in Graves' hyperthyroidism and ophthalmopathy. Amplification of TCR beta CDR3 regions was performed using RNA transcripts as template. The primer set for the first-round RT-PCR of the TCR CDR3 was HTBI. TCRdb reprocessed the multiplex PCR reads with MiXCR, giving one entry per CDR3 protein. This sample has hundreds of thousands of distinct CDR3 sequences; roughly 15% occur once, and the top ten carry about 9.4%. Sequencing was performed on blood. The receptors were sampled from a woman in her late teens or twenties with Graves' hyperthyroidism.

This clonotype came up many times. CDR3 DNA sequence: TGTGCCAGCAGTTACTCGATTGCGGGGGCGGCCACTGAAGCTTTCTTT. The encoded protein is CASSYSIAGAATEAFF. The gene calls are TRBV6-5 and TRBJ1-1; TRBD1 is a possible D gene (6 bases). The ends were cut back, 0 bases at V and 4 bases at J, with 15 bases in the middle. This CDR3 spans 16 amino acids. Germline V gene data show CDR1 as MNHEY and CDR2 as SVGAGI.

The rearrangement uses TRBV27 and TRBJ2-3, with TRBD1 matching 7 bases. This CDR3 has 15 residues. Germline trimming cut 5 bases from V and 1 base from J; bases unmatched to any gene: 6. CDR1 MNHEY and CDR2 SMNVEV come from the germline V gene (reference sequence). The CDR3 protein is CASSRYRGGTDTQYF. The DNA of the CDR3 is TGTGCCAGCAGTCGGTACAGGGGAGGCACAGATACGCAGTATTTT.

In DNA form, the CDR3 reads TGTGCCAGCAGCTTATATGGGGGGATGGGTGGCTACACCTTC. It encodes CASSLYGGMGGYTF. This chain uses TRBV11-2 with TRBJ1-2, with a tentative D call TRBD1 (5 bases). CDR3 size: 14 residues. The germline gives CDR1 SGHAT, CDR2 FQNNGV. The ends were cut back, 2 bases at V and 7 bases at J, with 14 bases in the middle.

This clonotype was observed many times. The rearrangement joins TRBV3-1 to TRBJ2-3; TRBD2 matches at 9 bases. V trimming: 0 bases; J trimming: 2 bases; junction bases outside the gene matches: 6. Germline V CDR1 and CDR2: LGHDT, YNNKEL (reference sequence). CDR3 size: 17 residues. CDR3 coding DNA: TGTGCCAGCAGCCAAGAAGAGCTAGCGGGAATCACAGATACGCAGTATTTT. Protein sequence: CASSQEELAGITDTQYF.

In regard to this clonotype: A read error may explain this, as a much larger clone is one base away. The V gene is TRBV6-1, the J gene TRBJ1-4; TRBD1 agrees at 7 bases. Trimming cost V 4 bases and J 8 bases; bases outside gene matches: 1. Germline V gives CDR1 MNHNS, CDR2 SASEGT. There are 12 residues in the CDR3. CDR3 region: CASSATGEKLFF. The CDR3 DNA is TGTGCCAGCAGTGCGACAGGGGAAAAACTGTTTTTT.

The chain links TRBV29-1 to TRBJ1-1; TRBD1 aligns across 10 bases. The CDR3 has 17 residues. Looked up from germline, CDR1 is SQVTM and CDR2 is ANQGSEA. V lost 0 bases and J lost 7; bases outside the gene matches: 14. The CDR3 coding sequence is TGCAGCGTTGAAGATTTGCAGCAGGACAGGGGGTCTGATGAAGCTTTCTTT. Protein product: CSVEDLQQDRGSDEAFF.

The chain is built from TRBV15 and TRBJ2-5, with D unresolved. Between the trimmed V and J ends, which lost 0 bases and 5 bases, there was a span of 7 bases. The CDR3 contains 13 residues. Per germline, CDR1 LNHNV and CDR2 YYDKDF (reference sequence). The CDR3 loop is CATSRDLVETQYF. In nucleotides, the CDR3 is TGTGCCACCAGCAGAGATCTGGTGGAGACCCAGTACTTC.

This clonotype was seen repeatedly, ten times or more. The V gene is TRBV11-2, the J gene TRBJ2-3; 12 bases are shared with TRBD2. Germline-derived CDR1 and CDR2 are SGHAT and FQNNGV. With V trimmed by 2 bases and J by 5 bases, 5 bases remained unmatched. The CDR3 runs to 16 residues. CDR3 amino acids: CASSLSRLAGEDTQYF. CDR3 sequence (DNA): TGTGCCAGCAGCTTAAGTCGACTAGCGGGAGAAGATACGCAGTATTTT.

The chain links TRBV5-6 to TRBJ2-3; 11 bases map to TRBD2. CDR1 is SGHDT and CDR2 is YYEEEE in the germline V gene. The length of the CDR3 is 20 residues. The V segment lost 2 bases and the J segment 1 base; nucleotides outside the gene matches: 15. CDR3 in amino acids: CASSFRSMTSGTLGTDTQYF. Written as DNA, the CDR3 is TGTGCCAGCAGCTTCCGGTCGATGACTAGCGGGACTCTGGGCACAGATACGCAGTATTTT.

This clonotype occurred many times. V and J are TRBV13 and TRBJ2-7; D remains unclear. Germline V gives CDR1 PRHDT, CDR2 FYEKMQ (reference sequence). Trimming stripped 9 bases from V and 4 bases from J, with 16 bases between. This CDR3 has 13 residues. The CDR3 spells CASRVKGRYEQYF. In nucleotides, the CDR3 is TGTGCCAGTCGGGTGAAGGGAAGATACGAGCAGTACTTC.

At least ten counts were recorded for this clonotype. CDR3 loop: CASSFYTEAFF. For the CDR3, the DNA is TGTGCCAGCAGTTTCTACACTGAAGCTTTCTTT. The V call is TRBV28, the J call TRBJ1-1; D not resolved. Germline values: CDR1 MDHEN, CDR2 SYDVKM. This CDR3 spans 11 amino acids. Trimming took off 3 bases at V and 3 bases at J, with 2 bases between the two ends.

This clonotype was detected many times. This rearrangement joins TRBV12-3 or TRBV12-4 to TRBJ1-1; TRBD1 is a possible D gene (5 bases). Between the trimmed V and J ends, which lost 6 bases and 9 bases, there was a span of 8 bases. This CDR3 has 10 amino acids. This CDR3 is CASSSGKAFF. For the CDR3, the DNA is TGTGCCAGCAGCTCAGGGAAAGCTTTCTTT.

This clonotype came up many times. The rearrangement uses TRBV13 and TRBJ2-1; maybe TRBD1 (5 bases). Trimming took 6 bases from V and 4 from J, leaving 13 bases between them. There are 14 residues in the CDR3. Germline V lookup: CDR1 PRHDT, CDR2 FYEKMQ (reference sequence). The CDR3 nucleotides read TGTGCCAGCAGGGGTGACAGTTTTTACAATGAGCAGTTCTTC. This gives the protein CASRGDSFYNEQFF.

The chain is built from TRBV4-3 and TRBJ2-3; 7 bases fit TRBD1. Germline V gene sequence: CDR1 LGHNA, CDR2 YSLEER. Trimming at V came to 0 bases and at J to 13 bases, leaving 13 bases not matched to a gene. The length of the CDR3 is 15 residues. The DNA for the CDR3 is TGCGCCAGCAGCCAAGATTTAGGGGAGACAGGGAAAAAGTATTTT. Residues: CASSQDLGETGKKYF.

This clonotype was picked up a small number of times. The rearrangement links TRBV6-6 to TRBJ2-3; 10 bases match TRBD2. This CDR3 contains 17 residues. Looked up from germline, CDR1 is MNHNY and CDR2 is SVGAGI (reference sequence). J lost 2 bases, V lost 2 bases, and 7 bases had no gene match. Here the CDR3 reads CASSYLPSGRDTDTQYF. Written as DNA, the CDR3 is TGTGCCAGCAGTTACCTCCCGAGCGGGAGGGACACAGATACGCAGTATTTT.

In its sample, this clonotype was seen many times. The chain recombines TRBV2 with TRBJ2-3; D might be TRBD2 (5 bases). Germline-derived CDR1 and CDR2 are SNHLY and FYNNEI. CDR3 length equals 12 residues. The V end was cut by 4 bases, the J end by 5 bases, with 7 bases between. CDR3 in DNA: TGTGCCAGCAGTGTTGGGAGAGATACGCAGTATTTT. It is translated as CASSVGRDTQYF.

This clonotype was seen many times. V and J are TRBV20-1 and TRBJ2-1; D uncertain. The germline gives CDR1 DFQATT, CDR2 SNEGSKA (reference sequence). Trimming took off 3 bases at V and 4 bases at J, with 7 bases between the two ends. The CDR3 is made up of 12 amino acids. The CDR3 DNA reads TGCAGTGCTAGCATCAGTTACAATGAGCAGTTCTTC. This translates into CSASISYNEQFF.

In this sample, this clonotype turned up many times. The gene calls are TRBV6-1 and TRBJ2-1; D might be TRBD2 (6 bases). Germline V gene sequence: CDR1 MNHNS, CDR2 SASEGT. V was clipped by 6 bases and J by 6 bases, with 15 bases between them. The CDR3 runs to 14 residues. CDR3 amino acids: CASRGLWGVNEQFF. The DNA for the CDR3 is TGTGCCAGCAGGGGACTCTGGGGGGTCAATGAGCAGTTCTTC.

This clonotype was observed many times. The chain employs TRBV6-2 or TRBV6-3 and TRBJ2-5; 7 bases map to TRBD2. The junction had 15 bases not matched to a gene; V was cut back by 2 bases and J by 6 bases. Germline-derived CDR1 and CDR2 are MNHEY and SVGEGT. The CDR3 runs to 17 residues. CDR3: CASSYGRRGLPQKTQYF. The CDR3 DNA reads TGTGCCAGCAGTTACGGCCGCCGGGGACTACCCCAGAAGACCCAGTACTTC.

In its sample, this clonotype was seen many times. The DNA for the CDR3 is TGTGCCAGCAGTAACTCAGGACCAGTGCAGCCCCAGCATTTT. Translated, it gives CASSNSGPVQPQHF. The chain couples TRBV6-1 to TRBJ1-5; no reliable D call. The CDR3 covers 14 residues. Germline lookup yields CDR1 MNHNS and CDR2 SASEGT. Trimming shortened V by 5 bases and J by 7 bases, and 15 bases separated the two germline ends.

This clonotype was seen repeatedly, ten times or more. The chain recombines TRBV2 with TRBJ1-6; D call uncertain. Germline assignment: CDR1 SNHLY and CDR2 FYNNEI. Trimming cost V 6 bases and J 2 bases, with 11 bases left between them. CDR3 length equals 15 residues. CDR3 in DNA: TGTGCCAGCAGGCGGGGTGAGGCCTATAATTCACCCCTCCACTTT. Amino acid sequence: CASRRGEAYNSPLHF.

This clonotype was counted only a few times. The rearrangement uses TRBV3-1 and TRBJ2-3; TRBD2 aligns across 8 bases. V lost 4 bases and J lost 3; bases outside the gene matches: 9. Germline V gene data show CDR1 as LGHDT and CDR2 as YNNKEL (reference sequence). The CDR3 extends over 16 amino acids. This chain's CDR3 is CASSPRAGGGTDTQYF. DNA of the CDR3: TGTGCCAGCAGCCCGAGGGCGGGAGGCGGAACAGATACGCAGTATTTT.